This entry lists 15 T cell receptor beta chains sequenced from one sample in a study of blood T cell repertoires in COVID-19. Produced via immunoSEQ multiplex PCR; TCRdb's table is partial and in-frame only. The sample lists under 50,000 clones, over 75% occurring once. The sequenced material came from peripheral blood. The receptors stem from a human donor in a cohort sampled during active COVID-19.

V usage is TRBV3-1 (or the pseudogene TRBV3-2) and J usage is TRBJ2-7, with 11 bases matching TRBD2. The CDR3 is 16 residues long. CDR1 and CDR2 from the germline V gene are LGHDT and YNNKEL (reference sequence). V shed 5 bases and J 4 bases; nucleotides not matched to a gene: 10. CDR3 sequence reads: CASSGRKVAGGYEQYF. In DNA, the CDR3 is TGTGCCAGCAGCGGAAGGAAGGTAGCGGGAGGGTACGAGCAGTACTTC.

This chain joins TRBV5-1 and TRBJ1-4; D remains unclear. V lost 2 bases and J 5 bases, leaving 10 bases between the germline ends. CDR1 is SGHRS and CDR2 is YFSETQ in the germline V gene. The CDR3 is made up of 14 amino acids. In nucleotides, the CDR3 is TGCGCCAGCAGCTTCGGAGGGAGCAATGAAAAACTGTTTTTT. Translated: CASSFGGSNEKLFF.

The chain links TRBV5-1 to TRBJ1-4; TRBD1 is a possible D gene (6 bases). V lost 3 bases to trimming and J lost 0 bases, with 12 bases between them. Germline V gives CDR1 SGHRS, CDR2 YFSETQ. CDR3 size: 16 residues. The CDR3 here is CASSSGTSATNEKLFF. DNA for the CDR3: TGCGCCAGCAGCTCGGGGACATCCGCAACTAATGAAAAACTGTTTTTT.

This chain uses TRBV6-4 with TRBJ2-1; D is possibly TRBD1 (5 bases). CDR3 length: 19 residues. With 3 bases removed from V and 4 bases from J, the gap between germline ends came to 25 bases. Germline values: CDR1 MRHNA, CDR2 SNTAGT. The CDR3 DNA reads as TGTGCCAGCAGTGAATCGCCTTACCAAGGGGTCCCTAGATACAATGAGCAGTTCTTC. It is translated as CASSESPYQGVPRYNEQFF.

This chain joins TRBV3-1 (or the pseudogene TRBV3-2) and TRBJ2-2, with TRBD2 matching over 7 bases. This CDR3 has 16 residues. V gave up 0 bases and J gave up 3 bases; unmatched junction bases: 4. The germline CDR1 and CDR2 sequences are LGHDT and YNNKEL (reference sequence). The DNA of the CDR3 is TGTGCCAGCAGCCAAGACGGGGGGTCCTACACCGGGGAGCTGTTTTTT. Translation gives CASSQDGGSYTGELFF.

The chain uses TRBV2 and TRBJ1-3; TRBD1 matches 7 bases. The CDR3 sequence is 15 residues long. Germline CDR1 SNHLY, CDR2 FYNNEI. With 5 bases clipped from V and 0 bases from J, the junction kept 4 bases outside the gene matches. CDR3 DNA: TGTGCCAGCAGTCTGGACAGGACCTCTGGAAACACCATATATTTT. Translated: CASSLDRTSGNTIYF.

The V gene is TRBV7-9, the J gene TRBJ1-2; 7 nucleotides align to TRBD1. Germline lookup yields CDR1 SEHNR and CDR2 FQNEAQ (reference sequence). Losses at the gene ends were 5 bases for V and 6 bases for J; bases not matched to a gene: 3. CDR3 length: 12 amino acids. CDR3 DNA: TGTGCCAGCAGCCGGACAGGTAATGGCTACACCTTC. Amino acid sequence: CASSRTGNGYTF.

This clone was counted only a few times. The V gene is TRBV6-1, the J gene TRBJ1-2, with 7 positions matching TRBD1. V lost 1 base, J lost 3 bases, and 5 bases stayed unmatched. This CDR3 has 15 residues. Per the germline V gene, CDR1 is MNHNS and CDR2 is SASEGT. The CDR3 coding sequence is TGTGCCAGCAGTGAAGGGACAGGAACCTACTATGGCTACACCTTC. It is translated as CASSEGTGTYYGYTF.

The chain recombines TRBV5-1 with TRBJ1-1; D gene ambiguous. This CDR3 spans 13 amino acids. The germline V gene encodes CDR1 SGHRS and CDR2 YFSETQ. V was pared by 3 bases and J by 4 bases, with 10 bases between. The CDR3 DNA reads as TGCGCCAGCAGCTCTTCGGGAGCCACTGAAGCTTTCTTT. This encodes CASSSSGATEAFF.

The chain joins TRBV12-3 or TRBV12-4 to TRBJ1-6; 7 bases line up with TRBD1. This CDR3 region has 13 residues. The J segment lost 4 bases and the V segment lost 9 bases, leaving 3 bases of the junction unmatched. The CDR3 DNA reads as TGTGCCAGTAGGACAGGATATAATTCACCCCTCCACTTT. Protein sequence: CASRTGYNSPLHF.

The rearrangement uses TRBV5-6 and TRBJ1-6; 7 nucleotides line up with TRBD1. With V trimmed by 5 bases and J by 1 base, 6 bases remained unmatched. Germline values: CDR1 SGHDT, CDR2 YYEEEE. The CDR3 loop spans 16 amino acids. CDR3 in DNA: TGTGCCAGCAGTGGGGACAGCGGGTCCTATAATTCACCCCTCCACTTT. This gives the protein CASSGDSGSYNSPLHF.

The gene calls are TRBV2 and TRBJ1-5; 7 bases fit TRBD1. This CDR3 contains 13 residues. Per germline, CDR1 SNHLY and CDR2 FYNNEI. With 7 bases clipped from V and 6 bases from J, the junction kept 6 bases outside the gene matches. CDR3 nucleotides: TGTGCCAGCAAAACAGGGGAGAGTCAGCCCCAGCATTTT. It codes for CASKTGESQPQHF.

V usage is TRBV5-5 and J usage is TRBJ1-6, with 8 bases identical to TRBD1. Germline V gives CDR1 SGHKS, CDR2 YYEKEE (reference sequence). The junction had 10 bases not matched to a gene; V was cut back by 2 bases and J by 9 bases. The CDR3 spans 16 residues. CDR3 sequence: CASSLRTGTQGSPLHF. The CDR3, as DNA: TGTGCCAGCAGCTTAAGGACAGGGACACAGGGTTCACCCCTCCACTTT.

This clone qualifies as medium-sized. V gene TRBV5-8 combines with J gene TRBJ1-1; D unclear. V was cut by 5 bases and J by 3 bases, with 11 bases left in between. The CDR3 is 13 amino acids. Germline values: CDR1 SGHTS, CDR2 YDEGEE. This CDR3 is CASSSSGDTEAFF. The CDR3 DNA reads TGTGCCAGCAGTTCTAGCGGCGACACTGAAGCTTTCTTT.

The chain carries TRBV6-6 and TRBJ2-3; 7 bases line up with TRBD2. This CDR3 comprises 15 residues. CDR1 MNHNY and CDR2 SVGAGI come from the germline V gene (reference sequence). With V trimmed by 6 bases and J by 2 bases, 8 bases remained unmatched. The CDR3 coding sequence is TGTGCCAGCAGCCCGGGGCGGGGGAACACAGATACGCAGTATTTT. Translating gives CASSPGRGNTDTQYF.